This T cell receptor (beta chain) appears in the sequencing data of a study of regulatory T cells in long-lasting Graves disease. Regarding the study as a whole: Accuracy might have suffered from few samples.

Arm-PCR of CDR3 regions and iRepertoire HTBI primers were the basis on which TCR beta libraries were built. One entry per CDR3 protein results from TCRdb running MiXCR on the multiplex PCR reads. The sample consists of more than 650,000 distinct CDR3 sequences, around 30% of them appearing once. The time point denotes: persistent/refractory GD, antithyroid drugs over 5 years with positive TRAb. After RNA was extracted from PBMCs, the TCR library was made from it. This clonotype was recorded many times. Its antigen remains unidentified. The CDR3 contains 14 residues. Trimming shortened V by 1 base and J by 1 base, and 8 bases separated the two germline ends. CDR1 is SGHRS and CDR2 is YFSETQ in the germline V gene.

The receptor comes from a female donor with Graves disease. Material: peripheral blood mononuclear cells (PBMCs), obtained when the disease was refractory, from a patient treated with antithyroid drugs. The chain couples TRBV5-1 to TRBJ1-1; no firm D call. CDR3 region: CASSLNAGNTEAFF. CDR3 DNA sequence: TGCGCCAGCAGCTTGAATGCGGGGAACACTGAAGCTTTCTTT.